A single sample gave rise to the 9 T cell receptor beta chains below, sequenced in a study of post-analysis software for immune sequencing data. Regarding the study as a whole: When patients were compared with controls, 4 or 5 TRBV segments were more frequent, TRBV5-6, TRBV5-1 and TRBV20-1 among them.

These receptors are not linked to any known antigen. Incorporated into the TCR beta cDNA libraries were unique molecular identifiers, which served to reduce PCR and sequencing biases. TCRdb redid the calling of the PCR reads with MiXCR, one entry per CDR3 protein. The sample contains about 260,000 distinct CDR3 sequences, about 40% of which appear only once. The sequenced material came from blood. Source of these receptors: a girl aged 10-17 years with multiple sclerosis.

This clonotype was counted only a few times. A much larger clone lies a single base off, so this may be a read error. The CDR3 nucleotides are TGCAGTGCTTATACGACGCCGGGACCCTACAATGAGCAGTACTTC. It is translated as CSAYTTPGPYNEQYF. The chain has TRBV20-1 and TRBJ2-1, with D tentatively TRBD1 or TRBD2 (5 bases each). TRBJ2-7 matches the DNA end more closely, so the J call is doubtful. This CDR3 comprises 15 residues. Per germline, CDR1 DFQATT and CDR2 SNEGSKA (reference sequence).

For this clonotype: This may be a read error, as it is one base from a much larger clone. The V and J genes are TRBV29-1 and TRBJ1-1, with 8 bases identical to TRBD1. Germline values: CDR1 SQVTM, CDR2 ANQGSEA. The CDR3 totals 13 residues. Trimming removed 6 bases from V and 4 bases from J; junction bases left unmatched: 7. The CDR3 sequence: CSVIRTGSTEAFF. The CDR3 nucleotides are TGCAGCGTCATTAGGACAGGGAGCACTGAAGCTTTCTTT.

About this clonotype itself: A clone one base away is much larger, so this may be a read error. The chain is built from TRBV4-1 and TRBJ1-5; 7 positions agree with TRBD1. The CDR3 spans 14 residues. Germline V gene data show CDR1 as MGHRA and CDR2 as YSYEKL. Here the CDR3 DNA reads TGCGCCGGCAGCCAAGTAGGACAGGCTCAGCCCCAGCATTTT. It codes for CAGSQVGQAQPQHF.

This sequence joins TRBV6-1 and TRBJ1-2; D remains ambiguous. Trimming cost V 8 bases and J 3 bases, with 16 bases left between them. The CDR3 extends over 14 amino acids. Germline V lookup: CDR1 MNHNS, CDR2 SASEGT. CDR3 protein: CASQKLTLDYGYTF. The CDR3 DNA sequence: TGTGCCAGCCAGAAACTGACCCTAGACTATGGCTACACCTTC.

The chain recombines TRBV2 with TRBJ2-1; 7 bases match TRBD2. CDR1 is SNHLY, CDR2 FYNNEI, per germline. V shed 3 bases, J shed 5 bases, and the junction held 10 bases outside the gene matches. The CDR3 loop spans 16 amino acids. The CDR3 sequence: CASSERPAGPDNEQFF. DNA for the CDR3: TGTGCCAGCAGTGAGCGGCCAGCGGGACCCGACAATGAGCAGTTCTTC. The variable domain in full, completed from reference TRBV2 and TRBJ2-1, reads EPEVTQTPSHQVTQMGQEVILRCVPISNHLYFYWYRQILGQKVEFLVSFYNNEISEKSEIFDDQFSVERPDGSNFTLKIRSTKLEDSAMYFCASSERPAGPDNEQFFGPGTRLTVL.

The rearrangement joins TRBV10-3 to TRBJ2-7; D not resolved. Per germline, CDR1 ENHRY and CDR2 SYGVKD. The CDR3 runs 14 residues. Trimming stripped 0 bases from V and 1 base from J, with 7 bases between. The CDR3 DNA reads TGTGCCATCAGTGAGTCAGGGATTTCCTACGAGCAGTACTTC. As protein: CAISESGISYEQYF.

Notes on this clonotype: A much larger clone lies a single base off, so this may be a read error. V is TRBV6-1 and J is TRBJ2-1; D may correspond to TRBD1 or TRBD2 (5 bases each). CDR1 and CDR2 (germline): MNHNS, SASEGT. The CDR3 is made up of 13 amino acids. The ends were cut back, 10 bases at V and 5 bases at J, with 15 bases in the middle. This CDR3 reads CATRGISHNEQFF. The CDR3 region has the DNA TGTGCCACGAGGGGTATATCCCACAATGAGCAGTTCTTC.

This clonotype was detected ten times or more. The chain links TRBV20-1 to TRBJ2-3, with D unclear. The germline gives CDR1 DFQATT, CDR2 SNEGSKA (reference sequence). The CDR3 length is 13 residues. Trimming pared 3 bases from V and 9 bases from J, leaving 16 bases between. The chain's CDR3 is CSARRGAEGTQYF. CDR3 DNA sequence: TGCAGTGCTAGGAGAGGAGCAGAAGGCACGCAGTATTTT.

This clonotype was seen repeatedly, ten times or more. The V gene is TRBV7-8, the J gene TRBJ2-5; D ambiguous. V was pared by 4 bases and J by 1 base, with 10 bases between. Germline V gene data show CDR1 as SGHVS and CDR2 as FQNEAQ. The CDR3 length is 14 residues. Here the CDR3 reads CASSSSSPQETQYF. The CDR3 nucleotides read TGTGCCAGCAGCTCATCGTCACCCCAAGAGACCCAGTACTTC.